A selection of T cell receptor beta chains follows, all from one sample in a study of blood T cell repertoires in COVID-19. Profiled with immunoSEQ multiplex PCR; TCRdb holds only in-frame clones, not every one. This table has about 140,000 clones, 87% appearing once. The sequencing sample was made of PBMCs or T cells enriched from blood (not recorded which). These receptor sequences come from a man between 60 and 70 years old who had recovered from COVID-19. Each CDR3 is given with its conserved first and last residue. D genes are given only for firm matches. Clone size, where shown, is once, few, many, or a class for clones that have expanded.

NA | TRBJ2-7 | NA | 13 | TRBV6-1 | TGTGCCAGCAGTGAAGGACGGAGGACCGAGCAGTACTTC | CASSEGRRTEQYF
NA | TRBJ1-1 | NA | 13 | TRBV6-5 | TGTGCCAGCACAGAACAGCTGAACACTGAAGCTTTCTTT | CASTEQLNTEAFF
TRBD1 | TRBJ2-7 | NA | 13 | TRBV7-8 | TGTGCCAGCAGGCTAATTACAGGGGGCGAGCAGTACTTC | CASRLITGGEQYF
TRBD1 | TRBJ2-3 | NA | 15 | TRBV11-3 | TGTGCCAGCAGCTTCCGACAGGGCAGCACAGATACGCAGTATTTT | CASSFRQGSTDTQYF
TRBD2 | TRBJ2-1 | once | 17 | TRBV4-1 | TGCGCCAGCAGCCAAGAAGGTACTAGCGGGAGTTACAATGAGCAGTTCTTC | CASSQEGTSGSYNEQFF
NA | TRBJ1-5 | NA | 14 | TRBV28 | TGTGCCAGCAGTTTTGGCCAGTTCACCCAGCCCCAGCATTTT | CASSFGQFTQPQHF
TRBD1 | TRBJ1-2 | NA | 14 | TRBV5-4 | TGTGCCAGCAGCCGCACAGGGGGCAACTATGGCTACACCTTC | CASSRTGGNYGYTF
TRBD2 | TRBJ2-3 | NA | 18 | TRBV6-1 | TGTGCCAGCAGTGCTTTCAGAACTAGCGGGACTAGCACAGATACGCAGTATTTT | CASSAFRTSGTSTDTQYF
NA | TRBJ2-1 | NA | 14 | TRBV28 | TGTGCCATCATAGCGGTACTATGGTACAATGAGCAGTTCTTC | CAIIAVLWYNEQFF
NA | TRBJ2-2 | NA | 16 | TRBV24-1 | TGTGCCACCAGTGCTCTGACAGGTTTTGGCACCGGGGAGCTGTTTTTT | CATSALTGFGTGELFF
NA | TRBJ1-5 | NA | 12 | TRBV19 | TGTGCCAGCCGGGACACAGAGCAGCCCCAGCATTTT | CASRDTEQPQHF
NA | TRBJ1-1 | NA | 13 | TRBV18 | TGTGCCAGCTCACCAACACAGTTCACTGAAGCTTTCTTT | CASSPTQFTEAFF
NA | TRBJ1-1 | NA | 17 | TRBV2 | TGTGCCAGCAGTGAAGCGCCGGGGATTTGGGGGAACACTGAAGCTTTCTTT | CASSEAPGIWGNTEAFF
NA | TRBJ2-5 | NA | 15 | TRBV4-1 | TGCGCCAGCAGCCTAGAAGGACACCTCCAAGAGACCCAGTACTTC | CASSLEGHLQETQYF
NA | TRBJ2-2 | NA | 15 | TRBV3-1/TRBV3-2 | TGTGCCAGCAGCCTGGGTTCCCCCGGGGACGGGGAGCTGTTTTTT | CASSLGSPGDGELFF
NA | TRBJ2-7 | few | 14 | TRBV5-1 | TGCGCCAGCAGCTTAGGACATGGGTCCTACGAGCAGTACTTC | CASSLGHGSYEQYF
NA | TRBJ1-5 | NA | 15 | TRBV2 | TGTGCCAGCAGTGTTTCGGAGAGGAACAATCAGCCCCAGCATTTT | CASSVSERNNQPQHF
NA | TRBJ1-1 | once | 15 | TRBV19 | TGTGCCAGTAGTATAGTAGGCGGGACTTCTTTGGGAGCTTTCTTT | CASSIVGGTSLGAFF
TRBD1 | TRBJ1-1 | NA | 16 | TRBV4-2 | TGTGCCAGCAGCTTACTCGGGACAGGGGAAGAAACTGAAGCTTTCTTT | CASSLLGTGEETEAFF
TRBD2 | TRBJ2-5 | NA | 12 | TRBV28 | TGTGCCACGGGGGGGCGGGGAGAGACCCAGTACTTC | CATGGRGETQYF
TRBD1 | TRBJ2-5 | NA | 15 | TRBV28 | TGTGCCAGCAGCGACCGCGGGACAGGGAAGGAGACCCAGTACTTC | CASSDRGTGKETQYF
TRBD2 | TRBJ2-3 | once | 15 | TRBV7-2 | TGTGCCAGCAGGAGACTAGCGGGAGGAACAGATACGCAGTATTTT | CASRRLAGGTDTQYF
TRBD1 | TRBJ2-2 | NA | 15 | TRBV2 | TGTGCCAGCAGTAACAGGGGAAGGGACACCGGGGAGCTGTTTTTT | CASSNRGRDTGELFF
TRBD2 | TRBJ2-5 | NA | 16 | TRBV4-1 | TGCGCCAGCAGCGGGTCTAGCGGGGGGGTTCAAGAGACCCAGTACTTC | CASSGSSGGVQETQYF
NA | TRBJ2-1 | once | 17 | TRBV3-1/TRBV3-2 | TGTGCCAGCAGCCCTGGTTTAGCGATAAACTCCTACAATGAGCAGTTCTTC | CASSPGLAINSYNEQFF
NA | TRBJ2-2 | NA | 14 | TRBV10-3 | TGTGCCATCATGGGGACACCTAACACCGGGGAGCTGTTTTTT | CAIMGTPNTGELFF
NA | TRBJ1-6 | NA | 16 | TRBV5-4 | TGTGCCAGCAGCAACCAGCAGGGAACCCGTAATTCACCCCTCCACTTT | CASSNQQGTRNSPLHF
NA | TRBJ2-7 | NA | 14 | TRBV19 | TGTGCCAGTAGTATGGGGGCAGGAACCTACGAGCAGTACTTC | CASSMGAGTYEQYF
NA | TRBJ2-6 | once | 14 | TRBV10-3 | TGTGCCATCAGCCGGTTCTCTGGGGCCAACGTCCTGACTTTC | CAISRFSGANVLTF
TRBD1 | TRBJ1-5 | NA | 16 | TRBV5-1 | TGCGAAAACAGGGGAAATGGGGTAATGAGCAATCAGCCCCAGCATTTT | CENRGNGVMSNQPQHF
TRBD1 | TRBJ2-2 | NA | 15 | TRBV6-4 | TGTGCCAGCACCCCGGGACAGGGCGGCACCGGGGAGCTGTTTTTT | CASTPGQGGTGELFF
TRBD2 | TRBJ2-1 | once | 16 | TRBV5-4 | TGTGCCAGCAGCTTGGGGACTAGCGGGAGGAGGAATGAGCAGTTCTTC | CASSLGTSGRRNEQFF
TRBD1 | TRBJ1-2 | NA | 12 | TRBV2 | TGTGCCAGCATGAACGACAGGGTCGGCTACACCTTC | CASMNDRVGYTF
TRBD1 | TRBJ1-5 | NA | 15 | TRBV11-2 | TGTGCCAGCAGCTTGACAGGGGGCAGCAATCAGCCCCAGCATTTT | CASSLTGGSNQPQHF
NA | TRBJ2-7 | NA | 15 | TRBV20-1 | TGCAGTGCTAGTCCGGGGGGCTACCTCTCCTACGAGCAGTACTTC | CSASPGGYLSYEQYF
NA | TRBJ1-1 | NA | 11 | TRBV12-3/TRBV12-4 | TGTGCCAGCGCCGAGGACACTGAAGCTTTCTTT | CASAEDTEAFF
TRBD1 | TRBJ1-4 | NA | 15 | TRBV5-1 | TGCGCCAGCAGCCTGACAGGGGACGGGGAGGAAAAACTGTTTTTT | CASSLTGDGEEKLFF
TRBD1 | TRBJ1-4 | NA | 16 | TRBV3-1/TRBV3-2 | TGTGCCAGCAGCCTCATCGCCGGGACAGGGGATGAAAAACTGTTTTTT | CASSLIAGTGDEKLFF
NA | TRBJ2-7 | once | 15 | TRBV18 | TGTGCCAGCTCACCACAGCCTTCCGCGACCTACGAGCAGTACTTC | CASSPQPSATYEQYF
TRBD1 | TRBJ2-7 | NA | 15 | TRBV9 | TGTGCCAGCAGCGCTAATGGGGGACAGGGTGGCGAGCAGTACTTC | CASSANGGQGGEQYF
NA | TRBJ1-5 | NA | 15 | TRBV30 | TGTGCCTGGAGCTGGGGGGGGCACAGCAATCAGCCCCAGCATTTT | CAWSWGGHSNQPQHF
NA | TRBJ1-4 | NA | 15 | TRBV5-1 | TGCGCCAGCAGCTTGGACGCCAGGGGCGGTGAAAAACTGTTTTTT | CASSLDARGGEKLFF
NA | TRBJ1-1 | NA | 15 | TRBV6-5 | TGTGCCAGCAGTTTAGGCGCCCCGAACAGGTATGAAGCTTTCTTT | CASSLGAPNRYEAFF
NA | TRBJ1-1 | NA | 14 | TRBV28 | TGTGCCAGCAGTTCCTACCTCGGTGCAACTGAAGCTTTCTTT | CASSSYLGATEAFF
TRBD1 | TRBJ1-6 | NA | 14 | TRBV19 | TGTGCCAGTAGTAGCCGACAGGGGAATTCACCCCTCCACTTT | CASSSRQGNSPLHF
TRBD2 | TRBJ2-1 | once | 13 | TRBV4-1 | TGCGCCAGCAGCCTCGGGGGGAGGGGCGAGCAGTTCTTC | CASSLGGRGEQFF
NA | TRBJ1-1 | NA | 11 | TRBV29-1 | TGCAGCGTTGACGGGTTGCCTGAAGCTTTCTTT | CSVDGLPEAFF
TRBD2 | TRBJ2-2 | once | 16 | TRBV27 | TGTGCCAGCAGGAGAGGGACTAGCGGGTCCACCGGGGAGCTGTTTTTT | CASRRGTSGSTGELFF
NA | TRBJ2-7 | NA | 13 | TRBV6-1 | TGTGCCAGCAGTGAATTAGCCGCCTACGAGCAGTACTTC | CASSELAAYEQYF
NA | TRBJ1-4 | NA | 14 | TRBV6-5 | TGTGCCAGCAGTTCGCGGACACTGACTGAAAAACTGTTTTTT | CASSSRTLTEKLFF
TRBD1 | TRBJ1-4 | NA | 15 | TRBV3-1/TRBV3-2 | TGTGCCAGCAGCCAACTGGGGACAGAGGGCGAAAAACTGTTTTTT | CASSQLGTEGEKLFF
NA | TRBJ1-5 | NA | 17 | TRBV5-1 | TGCGCCAGCAGCTCGGTACCGGGACTAAATAGCAATCAGCCCCAGCATTTT | CASSSVPGLNSNQPQHF
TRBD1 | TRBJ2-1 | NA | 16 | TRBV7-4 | TGTGCCAGCAGCTATAGAAGGGGACAGGGGGTCAATGAGCAGTTCTTC | CASSYRRGQGVNEQFF
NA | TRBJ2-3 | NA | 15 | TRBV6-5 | TGTGCCTGCAGTTTGTCCACAGGGAACACAGATACGCAGTATTTT | CACSLSTGNTDTQYF
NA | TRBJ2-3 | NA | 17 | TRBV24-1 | TGTGCCACCAGTGATCCCCGGGGGAGGTCCCGCACAGATACGCAGTATTTT | CATSDPRGRSRTDTQYF